These T cell receptor beta chains were read from a single sample in a study of T cells expressing NK-cell markers. TCRdb reprocessed the 5' RACE reads, with one entry per CDR3 protein and no DNA. Here the sample table reports 550,000 to 600,000 distinct CDR3 sequences. Specimen: blood T cells: a sorted CD56 or NKG2C T cell subset, CD4+ or CD8+ T cells, or bulk PBMC T cells (not recorded which). The receptors come from a man between 18 and 29 years old in good health. CDR3s include the opening cysteine and the closing phenylalanine or tryptophan.

J gene: TRBJ2-1
V gene: TRBV5-1
CDR3 length: 14
CDR3 protein: CASGAAGVYNEQFF

J gene: TRBJ1-5
V gene: TRBV20-1
CDR3 length: 13
CDR3 protein: CSASHKGGQPQHF

J gene: TRBJ2-1
V gene: TRBV11-2
CDR3 length: 15
CDR3 protein: CASSLFGSSGYEQFF

J gene: TRBJ1-1
V gene: TRBV29-1
CDR3 length: 14
CDR3 protein: CSVGGTGGASEAFF

J gene: TRBJ2-1
V gene: TRBV6-1
CDR3 length: 19
CDR3 protein: CASSEIAGGTSSSYNEQFF

J gene: TRBJ2-2
V gene: TRBV20-1
CDR3 length: 14
CDR3 protein: CSAPDPDRAGELFF

J gene: TRBJ1-4
V gene: TRBV6-8
CDR3 length: 18
CDR3 protein: CASSRGRGDSPTNEKLFF

J gene: TRBJ2-3
V gene: TRBV5-5
CDR3 length: 15
CDR3 protein: CASSLGIGGADTQYF

J gene: TRBJ1-2
V gene: TRBV12-3/TRBV12-4
CDR3 length: 14
CDR3 protein: CASSLQGFYYGYTF

J gene: TRBJ2-4
V gene: TRBV29-1
CDR3 length: 17
CDR3 protein: CSVEDLSLAGAKNIQYF

J gene: TRBJ1-4
V gene: TRBV20-1
CDR3 length: 14
CDR3 protein: CSASAPERYEKLFF

J gene: TRBJ2-3
V gene: TRBV29-1
CDR3 length: 14
CDR3 protein: CSVGLAGVKDTQYF

J gene: TRBJ1-1
V gene: TRBV18
CDR3 length: 14
CDR3 protein: CASSPNIETTEAFF

J gene: TRBJ2-1
V gene: TRBV29-1
CDR3 length: 16
CDR3 protein: CSVGLRAGVKYNEQFF

J gene: TRBJ2-2
V gene: TRBV19
CDR3 length: 14
CDR3 protein: CASSIWGLTGELFF

J gene: TRBJ2-5
V gene: TRBV5-1
CDR3 length: 18
CDR3 protein: CASSLVPGGRGMWETQYF

J gene: TRBJ2-1
V gene: TRBV24-1
CDR3 length: 20
CDR3 protein: CATSSRRSRDQRAGYNEQFF

J gene: TRBJ2-3
V gene: TRBV20-1
CDR3 length: 15
CDR3 protein: CSARDPKRSTDTQYF

J gene: TRBJ1-2
V gene: TRBV7-3
CDR3 length: 13
CDR3 protein: CASSFGTAGGYTF

J gene: TRBJ2-1
V gene: TRBV20-1
CDR3 length: 18
CDR3 protein: CSAPHAQRGIDSPMSLFF

J gene: TRBJ1-1
V gene: TRBV12-3/TRBV12-4
CDR3 length: 15
CDR3 protein: CASSLALGKDTEAFF

J gene: TRBJ2-4
V gene: TRBV5-1
CDR3 length: 17
CDR3 protein: CASSSGLSGSRENIQYF

J gene: TRBJ1-2
V gene: TRBV5-4
CDR3 length: 14
CDR3 protein: CASSLETAGYGYTF

J gene: TRBJ2-3
V gene: TRBV7-8
CDR3 length: 17
CDR3 protein: CASSLAGQGAGPDTQYF

J gene: TRBJ2-1
V gene: TRBV6-1
CDR3 length: 13
CDR3 protein: CASRQGAGDEQFF

J gene: TRBJ2-1
V gene: TRBV3-1
CDR3 length: 18
CDR3 protein: CASSQERRGRSSYNEQFF

J gene: TRBJ1-2
V gene: TRBV6-1
CDR3 length: 13
CDR3 protein: CASRATANYGYTF

J gene: TRBJ1-6
V gene: TRBV20-1
CDR3 length: 13
CDR3 protein: CSLRDRVTSPLHF

J gene: TRBJ2-1
V gene: TRBV4-3
CDR3 length: 15
CDR3 protein: CASSQDWTSGREQFF

J gene: TRBJ1-6
V gene: TRBV12-3/TRBV12-4
CDR3 length: 17
CDR3 protein: CASSFGNRGRIGSPLHF

J gene: TRBJ2-7
V gene: TRBV10-3
CDR3 length: 15
CDR3 protein: CAISLQKLAGAEQYF

J gene: TRBJ1-6
V gene: TRBV27
CDR3 length: 13
CDR3 protein: CASSRYKNSPLHF

J gene: TRBJ1-1
V gene: TRBV4-3
CDR3 length: 14
CDR3 protein: CASSQESRDTEAFF

J gene: TRBJ2-1
V gene: TRBV10-2
CDR3 length: 11
CDR3 protein: CASRGQGEQFF

J gene: TRBJ2-2
V gene: TRBV12-3/TRBV12-4
CDR3 length: 16
CDR3 protein: CASRSRSGRATGELFF

J gene: TRBJ1-1
V gene: TRBV30
CDR3 length: 13
CDR3 protein: CAGRTIPNTEAFF

J gene: TRBJ2-3
V gene: TRBV7-6
CDR3 length: 14
CDR3 protein: CASSPTFLTDTQYF

J gene: TRBJ2-2
V gene: TRBV5-4
CDR3 length: 16
CDR3 protein: CASSLPSGRGAGELFF

J gene: TRBJ2-2
V gene: TRBV20-1
CDR3 length: 15
CDR3 protein: CSATGTSGNTGELFF